Below are 13 T cell receptor beta chains sequenced from a single sample in a study of T cell repertoires in cytomegalovirus infection. TCRdb redid the calling of the reads with MiXCR, one entry per CDR3 protein. The sample includes roughly 760,000 distinct CDR3 sequences, roughly 35% of them seen just once. Sample: PBMCs. The receptor source for this set is a human donor in good health (CMV status not recorded). Some clones in this sample may be carry-over from other donors' samples.

This clonotype was seen at least ten times. The J gene is TRBJ1-2, the V gene TRBV7-2; maybe TRBD1 (5 bases). CDR3 length equals 15 residues. Germline CDR1 and CDR2: SGHTA and FQGNSA. Between the trimmed V and J ends, which lost 2 bases and 0 bases, there was a span of 10 bases. For the CDR3, the DNA is TGTGCCAGCAGCTTAAACCTGGGGGCTAACTATGGCTACACCTTC. As protein: CASSLNLGANYGYTF.

The rearrangement links TRBV6-6 to TRBJ1-3; weak D call: TRBD1 (5 bases). The V and J ends lost 8 bases and 0 bases respectively, with 11 bases between them. CDR3 length: 14 residues. Germline loops: CDR1 MNHNY, CDR2 SVGAGI (reference sequence). CDR3 DNA: TGTGCCAGCCGAGGACACGGCTCTGGAAACACCATATATTTT. It yields the protein CASRGHGSGNTIYF.

The chain recombines TRBV7-8 with TRBJ1-3, with D perhaps matching TRBD1 (5 bases). CDR3 length equals 14 residues. The V gene's germline CDR1 is SGHVS and CDR2 FQNEAQ. Trimming pared 5 bases from V and 2 bases from J, leaving 10 bases between. The CDR3: CASSPGRPGNTIYF. CDR3 sequence (DNA): TGTGCCAGCAGCCCGGGACGACCTGGAAACACCATATATTTT.

This clonotype was counted between two and nine times. The V gene is TRBV4-1, the J gene TRBJ2-7; the match to TRBD1 covers 8 bases. Germline CDR1 reads MGHRA; CDR2 reads YSYEKL. CDR3 size: 17 residues. Trimming cost V 4 bases and J 2 bases; bases outside gene matches: 13. The CDR3 DNA is TGCGCCAGCAGCCCGGAACCAGGGGGCGTAGTGACCTACGAGCAGTACTTC. Its translation: CASSPEPGGVVTYEQYF.

This clonotype came up many times. This chain connects TRBV11-2 to TRBJ1-2; 12 nucleotides line up with TRBD1. Germline V gene sequence: CDR1 SGHAT, CDR2 FQNNGV. There are 13 residues in the CDR3. The V segment lost 5 bases and the J segment 8 bases; nucleotides outside the gene matches: 3. In DNA form, the CDR3 reads TGTGCCAGCAGCCCGGGACAGGGGGCCGGCTACACCTTC. Translation gives CASSPGQGAGYTF. The entire variable domain, with the rest obtained from reference TRBV11-2 and TRBJ1-2, is as follows: EAGVAQSPRYKIIEKRQSVAFWCNPISGHATLYWYQQILGQGPKLLIQFQNNGVVDDSQLPKDRFSAERLKGVDSTLKIQPAKLEDSAVYLCASSPGQGAGYTFGSGTRLTVV.

The sample holds many counts of this clonotype. The chain employs TRBV10-3 and TRBJ1-1, with 7 bases matching TRBD1. Germline lookup yields CDR1 ENHRY and CDR2 SYGVKD. Trimming cost V 6 bases and J 4 bases; bases outside gene matches: 5. This CDR3 has 13 residues. The CDR3 nucleotides are TGTGCCATCAGGTGGCAGGGGGGCACTGAAGCTTTCTTT. It specifies CAIRWQGGTEAFF.

The chain carries TRBV28 and TRBJ2-1; possibly TRBD2 for D (6 bases). Between the trimmed V and J ends, which lost 5 bases and 3 bases, there was a span of 14 bases. The germline CDR1 and CDR2 sequences are MDHEN and SYDVKM. This CDR3 contains 15 residues. DNA for the CDR3: TGTGCCAGCAGTCTTGGAGGGCAGAACTACAATGAGCAGTTCTTC. It translates to CASSLGGQNYNEQFF.

Only a few counts were recorded for this clonotype. This chain links TRBV7-2 with TRBJ2-7, with D perhaps being TRBD1 or TRBD2 (6 bases each). The V end was cut by 5 bases, the J end by 0 bases, with 14 bases between. The CDR3 runs 15 residues. Per germline, CDR1 SGHTA and CDR2 FQGNSA. The CDR3 spells CASSLGGGTSYEQYF. CDR3 coding DNA: TGTGCCAGCAGCCTTGGGGGCGGGACCTCCTACGAGCAGTACTTC. Drawing the rest from reference TRBV7-2 and TRBJ2-7, the complete variable domain is GAGVSQSPSNKVTEKGKDVELRCDPISGHTALYWYRQSLGQGLEFLIYFQGNSAPDKSGLPSDRFSAERTGGSVSTLTIQRTQQEDSAVYLCASSLGGGTSYEQYFGPGTRLTVT.

The chain employs TRBV5-8 and TRBJ1-1; 8 nucleotides line up with TRBD1. The germline V gene encodes CDR1 SGHTS and CDR2 YDEGEE. The CDR3 has 14 amino acids. V dropped 6 bases and J dropped 8; count of bases not matched to a gene: 12. CDR3 residues: CASNRGQGAPEAFF. In nucleotides, the CDR3 is TGTGCCAGCAACCGTGGGCAGGGGGCCCCCGAAGCTTTCTTT.

This rearrangement joins TRBV5-5 to TRBJ1-2; a weak D match, TRBD1 (5 bases). Germline V gene sequence: CDR1 SGHKS, CDR2 YYEKEE (reference sequence). V was clipped by 3 bases and J by 4 bases, with 10 bases between them. The CDR3 sequence is 13 residues long. CDR3 sequence: CASSSDGTYGYTF. CDR3 in DNA: TGTGCCAGCAGCTCAGACGGGACCTATGGCTACACCTTC.

This clonotype was seen a handful of times. The rearrangement joins TRBV7-3 to TRBJ1-1, with D unclear. Germline CDR1 SGHTA, CDR2 FQGTGA. The CDR3 sequence is 13 residues long. Between the trimmed V and J ends, which lost 2 bases and 5 bases, there was a span of 9 bases. CDR3 DNA: TGTGCCAGCAGCTTATCCCCCACAACTGAAGCTTTCTTT. This gives the protein CASSLSPTTEAFF.

The rearrangement links TRBV7-2 to TRBJ2-5; the D is unclear. Germline loops: CDR1 SGHTA, CDR2 FQGNSA. The CDR3 runs 14 residues. Deletions cut 5 bases from V and 8 bases from J, with 18 bases between. The CDR3, as DNA: TGTGCCAGCAGCCCGGGCCTAGTCCAATATACCCAGTACTTC. Its protein product is CASSPGLVQYTQYF.

V and J are TRBV7-9 and TRBJ1-4, with D unclear. Germline V gene data show CDR1 as SEHNR and CDR2 as FQNEAQ (reference sequence). The CDR3 consists of 14 residues. The V end lost 3 bases, the J end lost 4 bases, and 9 bases lay between the germline ends. CDR3 protein: CASSFTDRNEKLFF. The CDR3 DNA follows: TGTGCCAGCAGCTTTACAGATCGTAATGAAAAACTGTTTTTT.